One and the same sample provided the 31 T cell receptor beta chains below, sequenced in a study of CD8+CD57+ T cells in acquired aplastic anemia. Genomic DNA served as template for TCR beta VDJ and CDR3 profiling. MiXCR was run by TCRdb on the reads, yielding one entry per CDR3 protein. The data show about 160,000 distinct CDR3 sequences, 70% to 75% seen once. Patients picked for sequencing had shown CD8+CD57+ cell expansion detected by flow cytometry. The sequenced sample consisted of sorted CD4+, CD8+, or CD8+CD57+ T cells (not recorded which) from PBMCs. Receptors were obtained from a human donor with aplastic anemia.

The chain joins TRBV11-2 to TRBJ2-7; the match to TRBD2 covers 7 bases. The CDR3 spans 17 residues. CDR1 and CDR2 (germline): SGHAT, FQNNGV. The V segment lost 4 bases and the J segment 7 bases; nucleotides outside the gene matches: 19. The CDR3 DNA is TGTGCCAGCAGCTACGGACTAGGAGGGGCTTTTACGTATGAGCAGTACTTC. Amino acid sequence: CASSYGLGGAFTYEQYF.

This chain joins TRBV19 and TRBJ2-7, with no clear D. The CDR3 contains 14 residues. V was trimmed by 4 bases and J by 0 bases, leaving 10 bases between them. Germline values: CDR1 LNHDA, CDR2 SQIVND (reference sequence). CDR3 protein: CASSKAGISYEQYF. CDR3 DNA sequence: TGTGCCAGTAGTAAGGCAGGTATCTCCTACGAGCAGTACTTC.

This clonotype was detected a few times. The rearrangement links TRBV24-1 to TRBJ1-5, with D maybe TRBD1 (6 bases). The V gene lost 12 bases and the J gene lost 0 bases, with 26 bases spanning the gap. Per germline, CDR1 KGHDR and CDR2 SFDVKD. The CDR3 is made up of 18 amino acids. The CDR3 loop is CASPDLGQQSNSNQPQHF. CDR3 DNA: TGTGCCTCGCCAGATTTGGGACAACAGTCCAATAGCAATCAGCCCCAGCATTTT.

Only one count was recorded for this clonotype. The rearrangement uses TRBV5-1 and TRBJ1-1, with D possibly being TRBD1 (5 bases). CDR1 and CDR2 from the germline V gene are SGHRS and YFSETQ. This CDR3 has 17 amino acids. Deletions cut 3 bases from V and 2 bases from J, with 20 bases between. CDR3 bases: TGCGCCAGCAGCTGGGGGGGGGGTTCTGGGCTAAACACTGAAGCTTTCTTT. Protein sequence: CASSWGGGSGLNTEAFF.

This clonotype has a single count. The chain joins TRBV4-3 to TRBJ1-6; D not resolved. V lost 0 bases to trimming and J lost 14 bases, with 14 bases between them. The length of the CDR3 is 14 residues. The germline V gene has CDR1 LGHNA and CDR2 YSLEER. DNA of the CDR3: TGCGCCAGCAGCCAAGAATGGTTGTCTTTATCCCTCCACTTT. Translated, it gives CASSQEWLSLSLHF.

The genes are TRBV5-1 and TRBJ1-2; D ambiguous. The germline gives CDR1 SGHRS, CDR2 YFSETQ. V gave up 4 bases and J gave up 3 bases, with 16 bases separating them. This CDR3 comprises 15 residues. This chain's CDR3 is CASSLGWGGDYGYTF. CDR3 DNA: TGCGCCAGCAGCCTTGGATGGGGTGGGGACTATGGCTACACCTTC.

This clonotype was observed once. The J gene is TRBJ2-1, the V gene TRBV6-4; 14 bases line up with TRBD2. Trimming took 5 bases from V and 8 from J; bases not matched to a gene: 5. Germline-derived CDR1 and CDR2 are MRHNA and SNTAGT. This CDR3 has 15 residues. CDR3 residues: CASSKTSGGADEQFF. The DNA for the CDR3 is TGTGCCAGCAGTAAGACTAGCGGGGGGGCGGATGAGCAGTTCTTC.

The chain links TRBV24-1 to TRBJ2-1, with TRBD2 matching 11 bases. V dropped 3 bases and J dropped 7; count of bases not matched to a gene: 4. Germline V lookup: CDR1 KGHDR, CDR2 SFDVKD. There are 15 residues in the CDR3. The CDR3 DNA follows: TGTGCCACCAGTGATCCGGGACTAGCGGCAAATGAGCAGTTCTTC. This encodes CATSDPGLAANEQFF.

The rearrangement links TRBV7-3 to TRBJ2-5; D possibly corresponds to TRBD1 (7 bases). This CDR3 is built from 15 residues. Germline V lookup: CDR1 SGHTA, CDR2 FQGTGA. V dropped 5 bases and J dropped 1 base, with 14 bases sitting between them. This chain's CDR3 is CASSGGTASQETQYF. CDR3 sequence (DNA): TGTGCCAGCAGCGGAGGGACAGCTTCCCAAGAGACCCAGTACTTC. The full variable domain, its missing parts supplied by reference TRBV7-3 and TRBJ2-5, is GAGVSQTPSNKVTEKGKYVELRCDPISGHTALYWYRQSLGQGPEFLIYFQGTGAADDSGLPNDRFFAVRPEGSVSTLKIQRTERGDSAVYLCASSGGTASQETQYFGPGTRLLVL.

A single count supports this clonotype. The chain uses TRBV19 and TRBJ2-5, with 10 bases fitting TRBD2. J gave up 4 bases and V 3 bases, and 8 bases lay outside the gene matches. Germline assignment: CDR1 LNHDA and CDR2 SQIVND (reference sequence). There are 16 residues in the CDR3. Here the CDR3 DNA reads TGTGCCAGTAGTATGGGAGTTACTAGCGGGGCAGAGACCCAGTACTTC. Its protein product is CASSMGVTSGAETQYF. Based on the CDR3 plus reference TRBV19 and TRBJ2-5, the full variable domain is DGGITQSPKYLFRKEGQNVTLSCEQNLNHDAMYWYRQDPGQGLRLIYYSQIVNDFQKGDIAEGYSVSREKKESFPLTVTSAQKNPTAFYLCASSMGVTSGAETQYFGPGTRLLVL.

The chain couples TRBV2 to TRBJ2-1; D ambiguous. The CDR3 length is 16 residues. The V gene lost 4 bases and the J gene lost 0 bases, with 13 bases spanning the gap. The germline CDR1 and CDR2 sequences are SNHLY and FYNNEI. This chain's CDR3 is CASSVGPGSSYNEQFF. CDR3 nucleotide sequence: TGTGCCAGCAGTGTTGGTCCGGGTAGCTCCTACAATGAGCAGTTCTTC.

V and J are TRBV11-2 and TRBJ2-6; D is uncertain. This CDR3 has 13 amino acids. The V end was cut by 6 bases, the J end by 1 base, with 4 bases between. The germline gives CDR1 SGHAT, CDR2 FQNNGV. The CDR3 loop reads CASSRSGANVLTF. In nucleotides, the CDR3 is TGTGCCAGCAGTCGATCTGGGGCCAACGTCCTGACTTTC.

The chain joins TRBV24-1 to TRBJ2-3; 11 bases are shared with TRBD1. With 5 bases clipped from V and 1 base from J, the junction kept 4 bases outside the gene matches. The CDR3 contains 16 residues. CDR1 and CDR2 (germline): KGHDR, SFDVKD. CDR3 in DNA: TGTGCCACCAGTGCTCGGACAGGGGGCCGCACAGATACGCAGTATTTT. Translated: CATSARTGGRTDTQYF.

V gene TRBV20-1 combines with J gene TRBJ2-7; weak D call: TRBD2 (5 bases). The ends were cut back, 1 base at V and 4 bases at J, with 14 bases in the middle. This CDR3 is built from 14 residues. Per the germline V gene, CDR1 is DFQATT and CDR2 is SNEGSKA (reference sequence). The CDR3 sequence is CSARGVPPGYEQYF. In DNA, the CDR3 is TGCAGTGCTAGAGGGGTCCCGCCGGGGTACGAGCAGTACTTC.

This chain uses TRBV12-3 or TRBV12-4 with TRBJ1-1; the D is unclear. V lost 5 bases to trimming and J lost 10 bases, with 14 bases between them. The CDR3 sequence is 12 residues long. CDR3 loop: CASSSRTDGAFF. The DNA for the CDR3 is TGTGCCAGCAGTAGCAGGACGGATGGAGCTTTCTTT.

This clonotype appeared a few times. This CDR3 reads CATSSADRDNSPLHF. The CDR3, as DNA: TGTGCCACCAGCAGCGCGGACAGGGACAATTCACCCCTCCACTTT. V usage is TRBV15 and J usage is TRBJ1-6; 8 bases are a match to TRBD1. The V segment lost 3 bases and the J segment 7 bases; nucleotides outside the gene matches: 5. This CDR3 spans 15 amino acids. The germline CDR1 and CDR2 sequences are LNHNV and YYDKDF (reference sequence).

The chain recombines TRBV10-1 with TRBJ2-7; possible D gene TRBD1, 6 bases. The CDR3 contains 14 residues. Germline values: CDR1 WNHNN, CDR2 SYGVQD (reference sequence). Trimming removed 8 bases at V and 8 bases at J, with 22 bases between. CDR3 sequence: CASHQGTRYTKQYF. DNA for the CDR3: TGCGCCAGCCACCAGGGGACCCGCTATACGAAGCAGTACTTC.

This clonotype was observed at least ten times. For the CDR3, the DNA is TGCGCCAGCAGCTCCTACGCGACTAATTACGTGGCCGGGGAGCTGTTTTTT. Protein sequence: CASSSYATNYVAGELFF. This chain uses TRBV5-1 with TRBJ2-2, with D perhaps matching TRBD2 (5 bases). The CDR3 is made up of 17 amino acids. CDR1 is SGHRS, CDR2 YFSETQ, per germline. Trimming removed 3 bases at V and 6 bases at J, with 21 bases between.

In its sample, this clonotype was seen once. One end of the junction does not line up with germline, which may come from a read error. V gene TRBV7-8 combines with J gene TRBJ1-5, with 8 bases that match TRBD1. Germline V gene data show CDR1 as SGHVS and CDR2 as FQNEAQ. This CDR3 has 18 residues. CDR3 DNA sequence: TGCGCCAGCAGCCCCGGGACAGGCCGATACAATAGCAATCAGCCCCAGCATTTT. Protein: CASSPGTGRYNSNQPQHF.

The table lists this clonotype with a few counts. V and J are TRBV29-1 and TRBJ1-2; D is unclear. CDR1 SQVTM and CDR2 ANQGSEA come from the germline V gene. V was cut by 4 bases and J by 2 bases, with 8 bases left in between. The CDR3 spans 12 residues. The CDR3, as DNA: TGCAGCGTTGGTGGCGGGAACTATGGCTACACCTTC. Translating it yields CSVGGGNYGYTF. The whole variable domain, remainder taken from reference TRBV29-1 and TRBJ1-2, is SAVISQKPSRDICQRGTSLTIQCQVDSQVTMMFWYRQQPGQSLTLIATANQGSEATYESGFVIDKFPISRPNLTFSTLTVSNMSPEDSSIYLCSVGGGNYGYTFGSGTRLTVV.

This clonotype showed up just a few times. The chain combines TRBV7-9 with TRBJ1-5, with unresolved D. The CDR3 loop spans 15 amino acids. CDR1 SEHNR and CDR2 FQNEAQ come from the germline V gene (reference sequence). Trimming left V 6 bases short and J 6 bases short, with 18 bases between. The CDR3 region has the DNA TGTGCCAGCAGTCCCGGGTCTACGTCTCGTCAGCCCCAGCATTTT. It encodes CASSPGSTSRQPQHF.

Only a few counts were recorded for this clonotype. This chain connects TRBV19 to TRBJ2-7, with 8 bases fitting TRBD2. Germline CDR1 LNHDA, CDR2 SQIVND (reference sequence). CDR3 size: 13 residues. After removal of 5 bases from V and 5 bases from J, the junction contained 5 bases not matched to a gene. The CDR3 DNA reads TGTGCCAGTAGTTGGCTAGCGGGCAACGAGCAGTACTTC. This encodes CASSWLAGNEQYF.

This clonotype was detected once. This chain joins TRBV10-1 and TRBJ2-5, with unresolved D. CDR3 length: 14 amino acids. Per the germline V gene, CDR1 is WNHNN and CDR2 is SYGVQD (reference sequence). V was pared by 4 bases and J by 7 bases, with 16 bases between. The CDR3: CASSGLGPRWTQYF. CDR3 coding DNA: TGCGCCAGCAGTGGACTCGGGCCCCGGTGGACCCAGTACTTC.

To note about this clonotype: A much larger clone lies a single base off, so this may be a read error. The chain links TRBV2 to TRBJ2-7, with TRBD1 identical over 9 bases. V lost 6 bases, J lost 0 bases, and 9 bases stayed unmatched. This CDR3 spans 16 amino acids. Germline V gene lookup returns CDR1 SNHLY and CDR2 FYNNEI. The chain's CDR3 is CASSHYGTGYSYEQYF. CDR3 nucleotides: TGTGCCAGCAGCCACTATGGGACAGGGTACTCCTACGAGCAGTACTTC.

On this clonotype itself: One end of the junction fails to match germline, which may point to a read error. This sequence joins TRBV10-3 and TRBJ2-2; 7 positions match TRBD1. Germline lookup yields CDR1 ENHRY and CDR2 SYGVKD. The CDR3 has 13 residues. CDR3 DNA: TGTGCCGCCGGCAGGGGGACCACCGGGGTGCTGTTTTTT. Translated, it gives CAAGRGTTGVLFF.

The chain links TRBV20-1 to TRBJ2-7; D gene uncertain. The ends were cut back, 3 bases at V and 4 bases at J, with 10 bases in the middle. Germline V lookup: CDR1 DFQATT, CDR2 SNEGSKA (reference sequence). The CDR3 is made up of 12 amino acids. The CDR3 loop reads CSASRAPYEQYF. The CDR3, as DNA: TGCAGTGCTAGCAGAGCACCGTACGAGCAGTACTTC.

The CDR3 region has the DNA TGTGCCAGCACCCCGTTAGGGGGGACTAGCACAGATACGCAGTATTTT. It codes for CASTPLGGTSTDTQYF. The rearrangement links TRBV7-2 to TRBJ2-3; D may correspond to TRBD1 or TRBD2 (6 bases each). V dropped 7 bases and J dropped 0 bases, with 17 bases sitting between them. Germline CDR1 reads SGHTA; CDR2 reads FQGNSA. The CDR3 runs 16 residues.

The chain combines TRBV2 with TRBJ2-7; D not certain. Gene TRBJ2-5 matches the end of the DNA better, so the J call may be wrong. Per the germline V gene, CDR1 is SNHLY and CDR2 is FYNNEI. The CDR3 is made up of 12 amino acids. The chain's CDR3 is CASSEWRETQYF. CDR3 in DNA: TGTGCCAGCAGTGAATGGCGGGAGACCCAGTACTTC.

This clonotype has a handful of counts. The V gene is TRBV13, the J gene TRBJ2-7; D is possibly TRBD2 (6 bases). Germline V gene data show CDR1 as PRHDT and CDR2 as FYEKMQ (reference sequence). The V gene lost 4 bases and the J gene lost 2 bases, with 18 bases spanning the gap. This CDR3 has 16 amino acids. This CDR3 reads CASSSSAGRHPYEQYF. CDR3 nucleotides: TGTGCCAGCAGCTCCTCCGCGGGGAGGCATCCCTACGAGCAGTACTTC.

A single count supports this clonotype. The chain joins TRBV12-3 or TRBV12-4 to TRBJ1-2, with no clear D. The CDR3 totals 12 residues. Trimming took 1 base from V and 7 from J, leaving 7 bases between them. The chain's CDR3 is CASSLGVRGYTF. Here the CDR3 DNA reads TGTGCCAGCAGTTTAGGGGTGCGTGGCTACACCTTC.

The chain combines TRBV10-1 with TRBJ2-7; 7 bases agree with TRBD2. In germline, CDR1 is WNHNN, CDR2 SYGVQD (reference sequence). The CDR3 loop spans 14 amino acids. The trim removed 5 bases at V and 4 bases at J, leaving 8 bases unmatched. CDR3 coding DNA: TGCGCCAGCAGTACCGGGACTACCAAGTACGAGCAGTACTTC. Protein product: CASSTGTTKYEQYF.